These T cell receptor beta chains were read from a single sample in a study of radiotherapy plus CTLA-4 blockade in lung cancer. The method was immunoSEQ multiplex PCR; TCRdb's version includes in-frame clones alone and lacks a portion of them. The sample lists some 49,000 clones; approximately 85% were seen once. The sequencing used peripheral blood, collected from a patient treated with radiotherapy plus ipilimumab. Receptors were obtained from a human donor with non-small cell lung cancer whose response to radiotherapy plus ipilimumab could not be evaluated. CDR3s include the opening cysteine and the closing phenylalanine or tryptophan. Not all rows give a size; the values are once, few, many and, for expanded clones, a class.

>.|TRBJ1-5|TRBV28
CASSPSTSFLGNQPQHF
>.|TRBJ1-4|TRBV4-3
CASSQVGTGALFF
>.|TRBJ1-1|TRBV15
CATSGSRGLTEAFF
>.|TRBJ2-1|TRBV11-1
CASSSISYNEQFF
>.|TRBJ2-5|TRBV30
CAWSVQSGGATQYF
>.|TRBJ2-7|TRBV27
CASRDNSYEQYF
>.|TRBJ2-7|TRBV6-5
CAIRSWLEQYF
>.|TRBJ2-1|TRBV27
CASSRFLSDEQFF
>.|TRBJ1-3|TRBV9
CASSVASTDSGNTIYF
>.|TRBJ2-2|TRBV4-3
CASSQAPSGSSDTGELFF
>.|TRBJ2-4|TRBV2
CATRQSLAKNIQYF
>.|TRBJ1-2|TRBV7-3
CASSLNGQGGGYTF
>.|TRBJ2-3|TRBV5-8
CASSLGTSGGTDTQYF
>.|TRBJ1-2|TRBV4-3
CASSQDGGGAGYGYTF
>few|TRBJ1-1|TRBV7-8
CASSAGQAEAFF
>once|TRBJ2-5|TRBV4-2
CASSQPTSYRETQYF
>.|TRBJ1-1|TRBV28
CASRRTSGWHTEAFF
>few|TRBJ2-5|TRBV27
CASSFDSLGEETQYF
>.|TRBJ2-1|TRBV28
CASSLAGKIDEQFF
>.|TRBJ1-5|TRBV4-1
CASSHDRGQGQPQHF
>.|TRBJ2-2|TRBV9
CASSASSTGELFF
>.|TRBJ2-1|TRBV9
CASSVLAGVHNEQFF
>.|TRBJ2-3|TRBV15
CATSPHRDLSTDTQYF
>.|TRBJ2-7|TRBV18
CASSPMGQNYEQYF
>.|TRBJ2-7|TRBV2
CASPGTSGSYEQYF
>few|TRBJ1-1|TRBV11-2
CASSNRGRLTEAFF
>.|TRBJ1-3|TRBV15
CATSEGPGNTIYF
>.|TRBJ2-1|TRBV9
CASSVEGMVGSWGEQFF
>.|TRBJ1-4|TRBV7-2
CASSFQTGTHEKLFF
>.|TRBJ1-5|TRBV21-1
CASSVRTDSSNQPQHF
>.|TRBJ2-2|TRBV19
CASSIGVAGTGELFF
>once|TRBJ2-7|TRBV7-9
CASGTGFYEQYF
>.|TRBJ1-6|TRBV27
CASSITGVNSPLHF
>.|TRBJ2-2|TRBV5-1
CASSLAGTGMAGELFF
>.|TRBJ2-4|TRBV5-6
CASSLSSGGWVKNIQYF
>.|TRBJ2-1|TRBV5-1
CASSKGQGIGHEQFF
>.|TRBJ2-5|TRBV19
CASSKSGTGGRQETQYF
>few|TRBJ1-1|TRBV19
CASRGIGAFF
>.|TRBJ2-1|TRBV7-2
CASSLVLGQGEQFF